The T cell receptor (beta chain) under discussion was sequenced for a study of blood T cell repertoires in COVID-19. Clones were read by immunoSEQ multiplex PCR, and TCRdb kept only the in-frame ones, dropping some. The sample records some 350,000 clones, around 87% being singletons. The TCR was taken from a man younger than 35 with active or convalescent COVID-19. Material: peripheral blood.

CDR3 bases: TGTGCCAGCAGTCCGGACAGGGGCACTGAAGCTTTCTTT. Its translation is CASSPDRGTEAFF. The chain employs TRBV2 and TRBJ1-1; 9 bases line up with TRBD1. V lost 5 bases and J lost 4; bases outside the gene matches: 2. The CDR3 extends over 13 amino acids. Germline V gene data show CDR1 as SNHLY and CDR2 as FYNNEI.